This T cell receptor beta chain was recorded in a study of shared clonotypes between healthy human individuals. Study results and caveats: The study drew on few donors, limiting represented genetic and exposure-history diversity. Non-shared clonotypes showed lower generation probabilities than clonotypes common to all four donors.

In the case of this clone: Its target is unknown.

In the CD4+ fraction, cells were divided into CD45RA+ naive and CD45RA-negative memory subsets. Replicate PCRs for sorted subsets used roughly 200 ng DNA; this equaled around 29,000 T cell genomes. Clones were sequenced by immunoSEQ multiplex PCR, and TCRdb holds only the in-frame ones, with some missing. The table records roughly 2.5 million clones, over 85% of them present only once. Trimming took off 3 bases at V and 9 bases at J, with 15 bases between the two ends. Germline CDR1 is KGHSH and CDR2 is LQKENI. There are 14 residues in the CDR3. This receptor was identified in a man between 18 and 29 years old in good health. V and J are TRBV18 and TRBJ2-1; maybe TRBD2 (5 bases). Specimen: naive CD4+ T cells sorted from blood. Sample subset: CD45RA+ positively selected. CDR3 amino acids: CASSPTRSVSEQFF. CDR3 nucleotides: TGTGCCAGCTCACCTACTAGGTCGGTTAGTGAGCAGTTCTTC.